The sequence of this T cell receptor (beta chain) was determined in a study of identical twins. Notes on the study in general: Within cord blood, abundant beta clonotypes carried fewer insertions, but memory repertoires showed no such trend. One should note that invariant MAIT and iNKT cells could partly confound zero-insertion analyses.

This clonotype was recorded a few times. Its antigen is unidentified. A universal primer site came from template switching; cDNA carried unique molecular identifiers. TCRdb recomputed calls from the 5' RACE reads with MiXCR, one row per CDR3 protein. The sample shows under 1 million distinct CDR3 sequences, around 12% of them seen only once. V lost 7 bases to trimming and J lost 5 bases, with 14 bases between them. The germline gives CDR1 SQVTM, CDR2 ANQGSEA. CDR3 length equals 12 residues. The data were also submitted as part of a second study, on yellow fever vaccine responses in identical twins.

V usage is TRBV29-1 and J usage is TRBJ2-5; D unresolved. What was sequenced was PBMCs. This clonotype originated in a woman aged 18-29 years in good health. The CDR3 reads CSDGSHAETQYF. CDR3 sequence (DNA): TGCAGCGATGGGTCTCACGCGGAGACCCAGTACTTC.